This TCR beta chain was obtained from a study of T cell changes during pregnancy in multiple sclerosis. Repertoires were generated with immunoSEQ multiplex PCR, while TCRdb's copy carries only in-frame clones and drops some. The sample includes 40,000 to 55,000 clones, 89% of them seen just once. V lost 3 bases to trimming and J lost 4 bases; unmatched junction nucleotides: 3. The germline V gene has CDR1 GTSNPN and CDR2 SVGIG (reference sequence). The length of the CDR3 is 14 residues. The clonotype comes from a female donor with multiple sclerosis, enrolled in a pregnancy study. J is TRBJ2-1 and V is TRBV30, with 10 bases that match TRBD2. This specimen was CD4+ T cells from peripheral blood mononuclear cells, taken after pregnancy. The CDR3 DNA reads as TGTGCCTGGAGGTTACTAGCGGGGTACAATGAGCAGTTCTTC. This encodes CAWRLLAGYNEQFF.